Listed here is a single TCR beta chain. The antigen remains undetermined. The junction and the germline gene differ at one end; a read error may be behind it. This CDR3 has 14 amino acids. Germline assignment: CDR1 SGHTA and CDR2 FQGTGA. These data originate in a study of neurological immune-mediated disorders. TCRdb recomputed calls from the 5' RACE reads with MiXCR, one row per CDR3 protein. The data show 50,000 to 60,000 distinct CDR3 sequences, 16% seen once. Broader study findings: The greatest TCR clonal expansion appeared in HTLV-1-associated myelopathy and the smallest, falling below healthy controls, in multiple sclerosis.

The sequence derives from a man aged 55 to 70 in good health. V gene TRBV7-3 combines with J gene TRBJ2-1; TRBD1 agrees at 7 bases. The sequencing sample was made of PBMCs. The CDR3 DNA follows: TGTGCCAGCAGCGCCACCGGGACAGTAAATGAGCATTTCTTC. Encoded protein: CASSATGTVNEHFF.